These 14 T cell receptor beta chains share one sample of origin, sequenced in a study of blood T cell repertoires in COVID-19. Here immunoSEQ multiplex PCR was the method, and the copy in TCRdb shows in-frame clones only, minus some. The sample contains roughly 180,000 clones, roughly 87% of which appear only once. Sequenced material: PBMCs or T cells enriched from blood (not recorded which). The origin of the receptors is a woman aged 30 to 39 who had recovered from COVID-19.

CDR3 residues: CASSYSAGGFTEAFF. CDR3 coding DNA: TGTGCCAGCAGTTACTCGGCAGGGGGCTTTACTGAAGCTTTCTTT. The genes are TRBV6-5 and TRBJ1-1; 8 bases line up with TRBD1. V dropped 0 bases and J dropped 5; count of bases not matched to a gene: 5. CDR1 is MNHEY, CDR2 SVGAGI, per germline. The length of the CDR3 is 15 residues.

The CDR3 sequence: CASSRGQLEGPQHF. In DNA, the CDR3 is TGTGCCAGCAGCCGGGGACAGCTGGAAGGTCCCCAGCATTTT. This chain connects TRBV6-6 to TRBJ1-5; 7 bases line up with TRBD1. Germline CDR1 MNHNY, CDR2 SVGAGI (reference sequence). The CDR3 covers 14 residues. V lost 6 bases and J lost 10; bases outside the gene matches: 12.

This clone was counted a single time. The chain is built from TRBV7-2 and TRBJ2-7; the match to TRBD1 covers 10 bases. The junction had 8 bases not matched to a gene; V was cut back by 5 bases and J by 7 bases. Germline-derived CDR1 and CDR2 are SGHTA and FQGNSA. CDR3 size: 14 residues. This chain's CDR3 is CASSTGTGVLEQYF. In DNA, the CDR3 is TGTGCCAGCAGCACCGGGACAGGGGTTTTAGAGCAGTACTTC.

The J gene is TRBJ1-6, the V gene TRBV4-2; 10 nucleotides match TRBD1. The CDR3 spans 16 residues. J was trimmed by 7 bases and V by 6 bases; bases with no gene match: 9. Germline V gives CDR1 LGHNA, CDR2 YNFKEQ. The CDR3 is CASSPREDRGNSPLHF. Here the CDR3 DNA reads TGTGCCAGCAGTCCCCGGGAGGACAGGGGGAATTCACCCCTCCACTTT.

This clone was seen a handful of times. This rearrangement joins TRBV30 to TRBJ2-3; D remains ambiguous. The ends were cut back, 0 bases at V and 2 bases at J, with 6 bases in the middle. The CDR3 spans 13 residues. Germline assignment: CDR1 GTSNPN and CDR2 SVGIG (reference sequence). CDR3 DNA sequence: TGTGCCTGGAGTGTAGCGTACACAGATACGCAGTATTTT. Residues: CAWSVAYTDTQYF.

This chain connects TRBV15 to TRBJ2-1, with TRBD2 matching 12 bases. The J segment lost 6 bases and the V segment lost 0 bases, leaving 6 bases of the junction unmatched. The CDR3 is made up of 17 amino acids. Germline V gives CDR1 LNHNV, CDR2 YYDKDF (reference sequence). The CDR3 here is CATSRDGLAGSPNEQFF. In nucleotides, the CDR3 is TGTGCCACCAGCAGAGACGGACTAGCGGGGAGTCCCAATGAGCAGTTCTTC.

J is TRBJ2-3 and V is TRBV19, with 7 bases that match TRBD2. V lost 1 base to trimming and J lost 3 bases; unmatched junction nucleotides: 4. The CDR3 contains 15 residues. Germline CDR1 and CDR2: LNHDA and SQIVND (reference sequence). The CDR3: CASSIAGRSTDTQYF. The CDR3, as DNA: TGTGCCAGTAGTATAGCCGGGAGGAGTACAGATACGCAGTATTTT. Filled out from reference TRBV19 and TRBJ2-3, the complete variable domain reads DGGITQSPKYLFRKEGQNVTLSCEQNLNHDAMYWYRQDPGQGLRLIYYSQIVNDFQKGDIAEGYSVSREKKESFPLTVTSAQKNPTAFYLCASSIAGRSTDTQYFGPGTRLTVL.

The genes are TRBV7-9 and TRBJ2-5; D is possibly TRBD2 (6 bases). Germline lookup yields CDR1 SEHNR and CDR2 FQNEAQ (reference sequence). The CDR3 totals 12 residues. V dropped 8 bases and J dropped 5 bases, with 12 bases sitting between them. The DNA for the CDR3 is TGTGCCAGCTTGGAGGGCGACGAGACCCAGTACTTC. It codes for CASLEGDETQYF.

V gene TRBV12-3 or TRBV12-4 combines with J gene TRBJ1-1; D is uncertain. This CDR3 has 13 amino acids. V lost 3 bases to trimming and J lost 1 base, with 6 bases between them. The CDR3 DNA reads as TGTGCCAGCAGTTTGGCCAGGAACACTGAAGCTTTCTTT. Its protein product is CASSLARNTEAFF.

This chain joins TRBV5-4 and TRBJ2-5, with D possibly matching TRBD2 (5 bases). This CDR3 contains 12 residues. Germline CDR1 and CDR2: SGHNT and YYREEE (reference sequence). The ends were cut back, 4 bases at V and 4 bases at J, with 8 bases in the middle. CDR3 sequence (DNA): TGTGCCAGCAGCGGCGGACTAGAGACCCAGTACTTC. It yields the protein CASSGGLETQYF.

The chain joins TRBV29-1 to TRBJ1-1; D remains unclear. Germline CDR1 is SQVTM and CDR2 is ANQGSEA. V gave up 4 bases and J gave up 5 bases, with 14 bases separating them. CDR3 size: 13 residues. The CDR3 coding sequence is TGCAGCGTTGCCGATTGGGGAGAAACTGAAGCTTTCTTT. The encoded protein is CSVADWGETEAFF. The whole variable domain, filled in from reference TRBV29-1 and TRBJ1-1, reads SAVISQKPSRDICQRGTSLTIQCQVDSQVTMMFWYRQQPGQSLTLIATANQGSEATYESGFVIDKFPISRPNLTFSTLTVSNMSPEDSSIYLCSVADWGETEAFFGQGTRLTVV.

This rearrangement joins TRBV27 to TRBJ2-3; weak D call: TRBD2 (5 bases). Germline V gene lookup returns CDR1 MNHEY and CDR2 SMNVEV (reference sequence). Trimming stripped 6 bases from V and 0 bases from J, with 13 bases between. The CDR3 covers 15 residues. CDR3 DNA: TGTGCCAGCAGGCCCTGGGGAGAAAGCACAGATACGCAGTATTTT. Its protein is CASRPWGESTDTQYF.

This clone was detected only a few times. This sample also contains other DNA sequences that code for the same CDR3. The rearrangement links TRBV10-3 to TRBJ2-3, with TRBD2 matching 9 bases. This CDR3 has 14 amino acids. The V gene's germline CDR1 is ENHRY and CDR2 SYGVKD. Losses at the gene ends were 6 bases for V and 5 bases for J; bases not matched to a gene: 6. The chain's CDR3 is CAIRIAGEVDTQYF. The CDR3 DNA reads TGTGCCATCAGGATAGCGGGGGAAGTAGATACGCAGTATTTT.

The chain couples TRBV11-3 to TRBJ2-5, with 7 bases lining up with TRBD1. The CDR3 totals 14 residues. The germline V gene encodes CDR1 SGHNT and CDR2 YENEEA. J lost 5 bases, V lost 5 bases, and 8 bases had no gene match. The CDR3 DNA follows: TGTGCCAGCAGCCCAAGACAGGGTCCGGAGACCCAGTACTTC. Translated, it gives CASSPRQGPETQYF. Together with reference TRBV11-3 and TRBJ2-5, the CDR3 gives the full variable domain: EAGVVQSPRYKIIEKKQPVAFWCNPISGHNTLYWYLQNLGQGPELLIRYENEEAVDDSQLPKDRFSAERLKGVDSTLKIQPAELGDSAVYLCASSPRQGPETQYFGPGTRLLVL.